The sequence of this TCR beta chain was determined in a study of T cells in tumors after PD-1 blockade. The assay was immunoSEQ multiplex PCR, and TCRdb's table has in-frame clones only and misses some. Among just under 65,000 clones listed, around two thirds were seen once. This receptor was obtained from a human donor with basal cell carcinoma. The sequencing here drew on PBMCs, taken after anti-PD-1 treatment.

The CDR3 sequence: CASSEAGGGWAGAYEQYF. In DNA form, the CDR3 reads TGTGCCAGCAGTGAAGCGGGAGGGGGTTGGGCAGGGGCGTACGAGCAGTACTTC. The chain couples TRBV6-1 to TRBJ2-7, with a tentative D call TRBD2 (7 bases). This CDR3 comprises 18 residues. V lost 0 bases and J 4 bases, leaving 22 bases between the germline ends. Germline V gives CDR1 MNHNS, CDR2 SASEGT.